This T cell receptor beta chain is drawn from a study of blood T cell repertoires in COVID-19. Overall study: The origin of the acute and convalescent COVID-19 samples was the United States, Italy and Spain.

The authors' processing: The assay estimated nucleated cells by amplifying reference gene primers. Libraries were prepared by immunoSEQ multiplex PCR; TCRdb keeps only in-frame clonotypes and omits some of them. V and J calls and clone size follow that table, whereas D and trimming were derived from the DNA. The repertoire holds under 300,000 clones, with 85% to 90% as singletons. V lost 1 base, J lost 7 bases, and 12 bases lay in between. The CDR3 is 14 amino acids. The germline CDR1 and CDR2 sequences are SGHNT and YYREEE (reference sequence). Seattle's cohort entered during active infection and was followed longitudinally.

The gene calls are TRBV5-4 and TRBJ1-5; maybe TRBD1 (5 bases). Sequenced material: peripheral blood. This receptor was taken from a woman in her 30s with COVID-19, enrolled during active disease. CDR3 sequence: CASSLWGLGQPQHF. In DNA form, the CDR3 reads TGTGCCAGCAGCTTGTGGGGACTAGGGCAGCCCCAGCATTTT.